This T cell receptor beta chain was documented in a study of blood T cells in healthy people across ages. With regard to this clonotype: What it binds is not known. Relative to the germline gene, one junction end is altered; a read error may explain this.

A sample-barcoded 5' primer and a J-beta primer mix were used in a second PCR of roughly 6 to 12 cycles. TCRdb reanalysed the 5' RACE reads using MiXCR and keeps one entry per CDR3 protein. The sample carries some 1,500,000 distinct CDR3 sequences, around 40% recorded once. The sample providers were healthy Caucasian people from Russia, aged roughly 6 to 90. Isolation yielded PBMCs, at least 6 million per sample, in every case. General study results and limits: Measured against age, TCR beta diversity per million T cells decreased in a roughly linear manner. Unsorted PBMCs prevented conclusive naive versus antigen-experienced comparison.

This receptor was identified in a woman between 18 and 29 years old in good health. The sequenced sample was blood.

In nucleotides, the CDR3 is TGTGCCAGCAGCTCAACCAGGGGTCAGCCCCGGCATTTT. Encoded protein: CASSSTRGQPRHF. This chain connects TRBV6-5 to TRBJ1-5; perhaps TRBD1 as D (6 bases). The CDR3 spans 13 residues. Germline V gene lookup returns CDR1 MNHEY and CDR2 SVGAGI.